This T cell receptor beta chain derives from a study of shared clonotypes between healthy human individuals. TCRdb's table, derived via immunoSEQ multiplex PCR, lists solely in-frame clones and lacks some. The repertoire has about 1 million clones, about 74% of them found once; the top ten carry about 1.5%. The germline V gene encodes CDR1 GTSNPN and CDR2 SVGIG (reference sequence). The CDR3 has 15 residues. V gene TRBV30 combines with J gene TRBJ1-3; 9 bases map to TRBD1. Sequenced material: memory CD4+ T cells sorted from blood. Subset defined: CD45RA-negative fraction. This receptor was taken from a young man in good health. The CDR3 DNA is TGTGCAGGAGGGACAGGGTGGATCTCTGGAAACACCATATATTTT. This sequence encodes CAGGTGWISGNTIYF.